Following are 2 T cell receptor beta chains from one sample sequenced in a study of blood T cell repertoires in COVID-19. Only in-frame clones appear in the TCRdb table, and some are missing; sequencing was by immunoSEQ multiplex PCR. In the table there are roughly 410,000 clones, around 87% of which are singletons. The sample comprised peripheral blood. These receptors all come from a woman aged 55-69 years with COVID-19, enrolled during active disease.

This rearrangement joins TRBV11-1 to TRBJ2-3; D may be TRBD1 (6 bases). The CDR3 is 16 residues long. Trimming took off 5 bases at V and 2 bases at J, with 17 bases between the two ends. In germline, CDR1 is SGHAT, CDR2 FQDESV (reference sequence). This chain's CDR3 is CASSRGGRQSTDTQYF. The CDR3 region has the DNA TGTGCCAGCAGCCGAGGGGGTAGGCAGTCCACAGATACGCAGTATTTT.

This clone has a single count. V usage is TRBV18 and J usage is TRBJ1-1; TRBD1 agrees at 9 bases. V dropped 3 bases and J dropped 10; count of bases not matched to a gene: 9. CDR3 length equals 14 residues. In germline, CDR1 is KGHSH, CDR2 LQKENI. In DNA, the CDR3 is TGTGCCAGCTCACCGGGCTACAGGGGGCTTGGAGCTTTCTTT. It specifies CASSPGYRGLGAFF.